These T cell receptor beta chains were read from a single sample in a study of technical replicates of blood from a handful of donors. Measured with immunoSEQ multiplex PCR; TCRdb has only the in-frame clones, and not every one. The sample has about 81,000 clones, approximately 90% seen once. The sample comprised T cells isolated from PBMCs. These receptor sequences come from a human donor in good health. Each CDR3 is given with its conserved first and last residue. D genes are given only for firm matches. Not every row has a clone size; where given, it reads once, few, many or a size class.

V	J	size	D	DNA	CDR3
TRBV6-5	TRBJ2-3	NA	NA	TGTGCCAGCAGATCCCAGTGGGATACGCAGTATTTT	CASRSQWDTQYF
TRBV19	TRBJ1-3	NA	NA	TGTGCCAGTACCGACCGGGTTTTGTCTGGAAACACCATATATTTT	CASTDRVLSGNTIYF
TRBV7-9	TRBJ1-5	NA	NA	TGTGCCAGCAGCCAAGGCAGGGTGGCTACAAAATTTGAGCCCCAGCATTTT	CASSQGRVATKFEPQHF
TRBV28	TRBJ1-2	NA	NA	TGTGCCAGCAGTTTTTCGGGGAGCTCAGGGGATGGCTACACCTTC	CASSFSGSSGDGYTF
TRBV14	TRBJ2-7	NA	NA	TGTGCCAGCAGTCTAGCGAGGGGGCCCCCCTACGAGCAGTACTTC	CASSLARGPPYEQYF
TRBV2	TRBJ1-5	once	NA	TGTGCCAGCAGTGGGCCCCCGAACGGAGATAGCAATCAGCCCCAGCATTTT	CASSGPPNGDSNQPQHF
TRBV29-1	TRBJ2-1	NA	NA	TGCAGCGTCGGGACTCCGCAGTTCTTC	CSVGTPQFF
TRBV5-1	TRBJ1-1	few	NA	TGCGCCAGCAGCTTGGATGGTGTTCTGGGCTTAAACACTGAAGCTTTCTTT	CASSLDGVLGLNTEAFF
TRBV28	TRBJ2-5	NA	NA	TGTGCCAGCAGCCCAGGCTCCTCAGGGAAAGAGACCCAGTACTTC	CASSPGSSGKETQYF
TRBV25-1	TRBJ2-7	NA	TRBD1	TGTGCCAGCACCCGGACAGGACTCTACGAGCAGTACTTC	CASTRTGLYEQYF
TRBV9	TRBJ2-3	NA	TRBD2	TGTGCCAGCAGCGGGAGACTAGCGTGGGATACGCAGTATTTT	CASSGRLAWDTQYF
TRBV29-1	TRBJ2-1	NA	TRBD2	TGCAGCGTTGACGCGACTGTAGTACCGGGACTAGCGGGAGCAACCAATGAGCAGTTCTTC	CSVDATVVPGLAGATNEQFF
TRBV7-2	TRBJ2-3	NA	NA	TGTGCCAGCAGCTTAGACCCCATGGAGGAAGATACGCAGTATTTT	CASSLDPMEEDTQYF
TRBV27	TRBJ1-1	NA	TRBD1	TGTGCCAGCAGTTTATCCCGTGGGACAGGGACAGCTTTCTTT	CASSLSRGTGTAFF
TRBV6-6	TRBJ1-5	NA	NA	TGTGCCAGCAGTTACGGAGATAGCAATCAGCCCCAGCATTTT	CASSYGDSNQPQHF
TRBV12-5	TRBJ1-2	NA	NA	TGTGCTAGTGGCAAGGTCAATCAGGGCGGCTACACCTTC	CASGKVNQGGYTF
TRBV27	TRBJ2-5	NA	NA	TGTGCCAGCAGTTTATTAGGGGTTTTTCACGAGACCCAGTACTTC	CASSLLGVFHETQYF
TRBV7-9	TRBJ1-2	NA	TRBD1	TGTGCCAGCAGCCTGTCGGGACAGGGGGACGATGGCTACACCTTC	CASSLSGQGDDGYTF
TRBV6-5	TRBJ2-3	NA	NA	TGTGCCAGCAGTTACTCGAGACTAGTCGGCGATACGCAGTATTTT	CASSYSRLVGDTQYF
TRBV29-1	TRBJ2-1	NA	NA	TGCAGCGTTGAAGGGGTGCGGCGCGACGGCCTGTTCTTC	CSVEGVRRDGLFF
TRBV5-6	TRBJ2-1	NA	TRBD1	TGTGCCAGCAGCTGGGGGACAGGGGAAGATGAGCAGTTCTTC	CASSWGTGEDEQFF
TRBV6-5	TRBJ2-5	once	TRBD1	TGTGCCAGCAGACGAGGACAGGGCCGGGAGACCCAGTACTTC	CASRRGQGRETQYF
TRBV7-6	TRBJ1-1	NA	NA	TGTGCCAGCAGCATGACGGGGACTGTTGGCACTGAAGCTTTCTTT	CASSMTGTVGTEAFF
TRBV4-1	TRBJ2-2	NA	TRBD1	TGCGCCAGCAGCCAAACAGGGGGGACCGGGGAGCTGTTTTTT	CASSQTGGTGELFF
TRBV2	TRBJ1-1	NA	NA	TGTGCCAGCAGAGTTGTGCACACGAACACTGAAGCTTTCTTT	CASRVVHTNTEAFF
TRBV28	TRBJ2-1	NA	NA	TGTGCCAGCAGTTTAGCGATCGCGGCCCCTGGGGAGCAGTTCTTC	CASSLAIAAPGEQFF
TRBV18	TRBJ1-4	NA	TRBD1	TGTGCCAGCTCACCAGACCCCGGGGGACAGGGGGATGAAAAACTGTTTTTT	CASSPDPGGQGDEKLFF
TRBV10-3	TRBJ1-5	NA	NA	TGTGCCATCAGTGAGTACGAGGGAGGGGCAGGGCCCCAGCATTTT	CAISEYEGGAGPQHF
TRBV2	TRBJ1-2	once	NA	TGTGCCAGCAGTGAAGGTCTGGGGGCCTATGGCTACACCTTC	CASSEGLGAYGYTF
TRBV25-1	TRBJ1-2	NA	TRBD1	TGTGCCAGCAGTGAAGGAGTAAGGGGGCAAGGCTACACCTTC	CASSEGVRGQGYTF
TRBV29-1	TRBJ2-5	NA	NA	TGCAGCGTTGCCGGGACCCAGTACTTC	CSVAGTQYF
TRBV6-4	TRBJ2-6	NA	NA	TGTGCCAGCAGTGACTCGCACCGGTCAGGGGCCAACGTCCTGACTTTC	CASSDSHRSGANVLTF
TRBV5-4	TRBJ2-5	few	TRBD1	TGTGCCAGCAGCGATTACAGGGGTGGAGAGACCCAGTACTTC	CASSDYRGGETQYF
TRBV11-3	TRBJ2-7	NA	NA	TGTGCCAGCAGCGGATACCTTCAGGGGTCCTACGAGCAGTACTTC	CASSGYLQGSYEQYF
TRBV6-1	TRBJ1-2	NA	TRBD1	TGTGCCAGCAGCATTGGGACAGATGTTAACTATGGCTACACCTTC	CASSIGTDVNYGYTF
TRBV5-1	TRBJ1-4	NA	NA	TGCGCCAGCAGCTTTGACAGGAGACGTAATGAAAAACTGTTTTTT	CASSFDRRRNEKLFF
TRBV4-1	TRBJ1-1	few	NA	TGCGCCAGCAGCCAAGGGGCAGGGAACACTGAAGCTTTCTTT	CASSQGAGNTEAFF
TRBV15	TRBJ2-1	NA	NA	TGTGCCACCAGCAGAGATCCTGGAGCCCTGCAGTTCTTC	CATSRDPGALQFF
TRBV5-1	TRBJ2-3	NA	NA	TGCGCCAGCGAGACAGGACAAAGCACAGATACGCAGTATTTT	CASETGQSTDTQYF
TRBV29-1	TRBJ2-4	NA	NA	TGCAGCGTTTGGGGCCAAAACATTCAGTACTTC	CSVWGQNIQYF
TRBV7-8	TRBJ2-2	NA	TRBD2	TGTGCCAGCAGCTTAGTGCTAGCGGGGGGGGTCGGGGAGCTGTTTTTT	CASSLVLAGGVGELFF
TRBV5-1	TRBJ2-7	NA	NA	TGCGCCAGCAGCTTTGCCCGGGACATTTCCTACGAGCAGTACTTC	CASSFARDISYEQYF
TRBV29-1	TRBJ1-2	NA	NA	TGCAGCGTTGACGAGCGGGGATCGGAGGGCTACACCTTC	CSVDERGSEGYTF
TRBV13	TRBJ2-7	NA	NA	TGTGCCAGCAGCGCACAGGATCACTACGAGCAGTACTTC	CASSAQDHYEQYF
TRBV29-1	TRBJ2-7	NA	TRBD1	TGCAGCGTTCGAGGGACAGGGGGTTACTACGAGCAGTACTTC	CSVRGTGGYYEQYF